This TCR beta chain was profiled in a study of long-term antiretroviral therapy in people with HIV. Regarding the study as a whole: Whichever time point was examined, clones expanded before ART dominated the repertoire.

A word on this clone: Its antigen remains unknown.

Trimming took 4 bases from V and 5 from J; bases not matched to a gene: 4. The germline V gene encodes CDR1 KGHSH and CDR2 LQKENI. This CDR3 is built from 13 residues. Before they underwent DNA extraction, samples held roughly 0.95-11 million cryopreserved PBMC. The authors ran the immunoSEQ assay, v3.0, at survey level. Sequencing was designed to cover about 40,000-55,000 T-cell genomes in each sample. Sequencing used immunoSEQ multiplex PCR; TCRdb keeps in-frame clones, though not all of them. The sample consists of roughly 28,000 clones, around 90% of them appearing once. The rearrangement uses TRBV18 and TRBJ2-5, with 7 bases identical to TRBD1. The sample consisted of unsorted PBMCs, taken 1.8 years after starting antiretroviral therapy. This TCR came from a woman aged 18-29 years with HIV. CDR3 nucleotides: TGTGCCAGCTCACGGGACAGTGGGGAGACCCAGTACTTC. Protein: CASSRDSGETQYF.